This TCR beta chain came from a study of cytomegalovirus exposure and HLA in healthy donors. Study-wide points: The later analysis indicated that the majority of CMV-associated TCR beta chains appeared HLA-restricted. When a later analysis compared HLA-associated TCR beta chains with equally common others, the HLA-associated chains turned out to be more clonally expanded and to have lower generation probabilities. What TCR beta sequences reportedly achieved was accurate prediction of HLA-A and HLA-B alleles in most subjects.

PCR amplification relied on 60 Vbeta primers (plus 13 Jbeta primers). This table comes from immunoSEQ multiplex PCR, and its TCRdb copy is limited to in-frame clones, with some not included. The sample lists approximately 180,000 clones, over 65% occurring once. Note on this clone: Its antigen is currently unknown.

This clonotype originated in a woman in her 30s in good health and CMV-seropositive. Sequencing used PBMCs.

The CDR3 DNA is TGTGCCAGCAGCTTAGATCTGGTTAGAGAGGCTTTCTTT. This codes for CASSLDLVREAFF. The J gene is TRBJ1-1, the V gene TRBV11-2; D gene uncertain. CDR1 and CDR2 (germline): SGHAT, FQNNGV. Trimming shortened V by 0 bases and J by 11 bases, and 13 bases separated the two germline ends. The CDR3 runs 13 residues.